The 21 T cell receptor beta chains presented below share a single source sample, sequenced in a study of T cell changes during pregnancy in multiple sclerosis. Profiled with immunoSEQ multiplex PCR; TCRdb holds only in-frame clones, not every one. The repertoire holds 20,000 to 25,000 clones, with roughly 93% as singletons. Sequencing used CD8+ T cells from peripheral blood mononuclear cells, obtained in the third trimester of pregnancy. Receptor source: a female donor with multiple sclerosis, enrolled in a pregnancy study.

The V call is TRBV27, the J call TRBJ2-7; tentatively, D is TRBD2 (5 bases). The CDR3 length is 10 residues. V lost 6 bases, J lost 7 bases, and 7 bases lay in between. Looked up from germline, CDR1 is MNHEY and CDR2 is SMNVEV (reference sequence). CDR3 DNA sequence: TGTGCCAGCAGAAGGGAGGAGCAGTACTTC. Translating it yields CASRREEQYF.

The chain carries TRBV4-1 and TRBJ2-2; 9 bases line up with TRBD1. Trimming cost V 0 bases and J 6 bases; bases outside gene matches: 2. Germline CDR1 MGHRA, CDR2 YSYEKL. This CDR3 region has 15 residues. CDR3 sequence: CASSQEGTGPGELFF. The CDR3 region has the DNA TGCGCCAGCAGCCAAGAGGGGACAGGGCCCGGGGAGCTGTTTTTT.

The chain has TRBV5-5 and TRBJ2-7; D is perhaps TRBD1 (5 bases). CDR3 length equals 15 residues. V lost 4 bases and J lost 0, with 14 bases in between. Germline V gene lookup returns CDR1 SGHKS and CDR2 YYEKEE (reference sequence). This CDR3 is CASSPRQFLSYEQYF. The CDR3 nucleotides read TGTGCCAGCAGCCCGCGACAGTTTCTCTCCTACGAGCAGTACTTC.

V gene TRBV7-9 combines with J gene TRBJ2-5; D possibly corresponds to TRBD2 (7 bases). Deletions cut 4 bases from V and 0 bases from J, with 18 bases between. This CDR3 contains 17 residues. Germline assignment: CDR1 SEHNR and CDR2 FQNEAQ (reference sequence). CDR3 DNA sequence: TGTGCCAGCAGCTCCCTTGGGGGGGGCGGGTACCAAGAGACCCAGTACTTC. This translates into CASSSLGGGGYQETQYF.

The chain employs TRBV21-1 and TRBJ2-3; the table's D call, TRBD2, has no DNA check behind it. TRBV21-1 is tagged as a pseudogene. This CDR3 spans 15 amino acids. The CDR3 loop is CASSKGLAGEETQYF. CDR3 coding DNA: TGTGCCAGCAGCAAAGGACTAGCGGGAGAGGAGACGCAGTATTTT.

This rearrangement joins TRBV27 to TRBJ1-1, with 11 positions matching TRBD1. V dropped 6 bases and J dropped 4; count of bases not matched to a gene: 4. Germline V CDR1 and CDR2: MNHEY, SMNVEV (reference sequence). CDR3 length equals 14 residues. CDR3 in amino acids: CASRRGQGVTEAFF. CDR3 sequence (DNA): TGTGCCAGCAGGAGGGGACAGGGGGTCACTGAAGCTTTCTTT.

V and J are TRBV7-6 and TRBJ1-1, with a possible D match to TRBD1 (6 bases). The CDR3 runs 14 residues. The V end lost 6 bases, the J end lost 3 bases, and 14 bases lay between the germline ends. Germline V gene lookup returns CDR1 SGHVS and CDR2 FNYEAQ. As DNA, the CDR3 is TGTGCCAGCAGTCCGACAGGTTGGTACACTGAAGCTTTCTTT. It specifies CASSPTGWYTEAFF. Drawing the rest from reference TRBV7-6 and TRBJ1-1, the complete variable domain is GAGVSQSPRYKVTKRGQDVALRCDPISGHVSLYWYRQALGQGPEFLTYFNYEAQQDKSGLPNDRFSAERPEGSISTLTIQRTEQRDSAMYRCASSPTGWYTEAFFGQGTRLTVV.

J is TRBJ2-1 and V is TRBV5-1; 9 bases map to TRBD2. The CDR3 is made up of 19 amino acids. V lost 0 bases to trimming and J lost 5 bases; unmatched junction nucleotides: 15. Germline-derived CDR1 and CDR2 are SGHRS and YFSETQ. CDR3 in amino acids: CASSLGPGTSLEDNNEQFF. In DNA, the CDR3 is TGCGCCAGCAGCTTGGGCCCCGGGACTAGCCTGGAAGATAACAATGAGCAGTTCTTC.

The rearrangement links TRBV4-2 to TRBJ1-3, with a possible D match to TRBD1 (5 bases). The CDR3 spans 18 residues. The V end was cut by 0 bases, the J end by 1 base, with 16 bases between. Germline V gene lookup returns CDR1 LGHNA and CDR2 YNFKEQ. The CDR3 sequence is CASSQESTVGSSGNTIYF. The CDR3 nucleotides are TGTGCCAGCAGCCAAGAGTCGACAGTGGGGTCATCTGGAAACACCATATATTTT.

The V gene is TRBV29-1, the J gene TRBJ2-7; D gene ambiguous. The CDR3 runs to 12 residues. V gave up 6 bases and J gave up 0 bases, with 9 bases separating them. Germline V gene lookup returns CDR1 SQVTM and CDR2 ANQGSEA. The CDR3 loop is CSVRGNSYEQYF. The DNA for the CDR3 is TGCAGCGTAAGAGGAAACTCCTACGAGCAGTACTTC.

V is TRBV7-2 and J is TRBJ1-1, with TRBD1 matching 7 bases. The V and J ends lost 2 bases and 4 bases, in that order; junction bases with no gene match: 7. From germline, CDR1 is SGHTA and CDR2 FQGNSA. The length of the CDR3 is 15 residues. CDR3 sequence: CASSLFLTGSTEAFF. The CDR3, as DNA: TGTGCCAGCAGCTTATTCCTGACAGGGAGCACTGAAGCTTTCTTT.

This chain links TRBV28 with TRBJ1-2, with TRBD1 as a possible D gene (5 bases). CDR1 MDHEN and CDR2 SYDVKM come from the germline V gene. V dropped 4 bases and J dropped 2 bases, with 8 bases sitting between them. This CDR3 has 13 residues. The CDR3 loop reads CASSSRQNYGYTF. The DNA for the CDR3 is TGTGCCAGCAGTTCTCGACAGAACTATGGCTACACCTTC.

In this sample, this clone is medium-sized. The chain is built from TRBV7-6 and TRBJ2-1; tentatively, D is TRBD1 (5 bases). The ends were cut back, 6 bases at V and 6 bases at J, with 6 bases in the middle. Per the germline V gene, CDR1 is SGHVS and CDR2 is FNYEAQ. This CDR3 region has 11 residues. The CDR3: CASSQGNEQFF. Here the CDR3 DNA reads TGTGCCAGCAGTCAGGGCAATGAGCAGTTCTTC.

The chain recombines TRBV18 with TRBJ1-1, with 8 nucleotides matching TRBD1. Germline values: CDR1 KGHSH, CDR2 LQKENI. The CDR3 is made up of 14 amino acids. V gave up 6 bases and J gave up 4 bases; unmatched junction bases: 7. CDR3 protein: CASSPGQGVTEAFF. CDR3 nucleotide sequence: TGTGCCAGCTCTCCAGGACAGGGCGTCACTGAAGCTTTCTTT. Using reference TRBV18 and TRBJ1-1 for the parts outside the CDR3, the full variable domain is NAGVMQNPRHLVRRRGQEARLRCSPMKGHSHVYWYRQLPEEGLKFMVYLQKENIIDESGMPKERFSAEFPKEGPSILRIQQVVRGDSAAYFCASSPGQGVTEAFFGQGTRLTVV.

This clone appeared a single time. The chain links TRBV27 to TRBJ2-1; TRBD2 matches at 8 bases. V was pared by 8 bases and J by 2 bases, with 5 bases of the junction left unmatched. The CDR3 extends over 14 amino acids. CDR1 is MNHEY and CDR2 is SMNVEV in the germline V gene (reference sequence). CDR3 in DNA: TGTGCCAGCGGCGCGGGAGGAGCCTACAATGAGCAGTTCTTC. Protein product: CASGAGGAYNEQFF.

The V call is TRBV5-1, the J call TRBJ1-4, with TRBD1 matching over 7 bases. CDR1 and CDR2 (germline): SGHRS, YFSETQ. The CDR3 consists of 14 residues. After removal of 0 bases from V and 8 bases from J, the junction contained 4 bases not matched to a gene. CDR3 bases: TGCGCCAGCAGCTTGGGACAGGGCCGGGAAAAACTGTTTTTT. Its protein is CASSLGQGREKLFF.

J is TRBJ2-3 and V is TRBV4-1, with D possibly matching TRBD1 (5 bases). The V end was cut by 4 bases, the J end by 1 base, with 12 bases between. Germline CDR1 reads MGHRA; CDR2 reads YSYEKL. The CDR3 consists of 15 residues. In DNA form, the CDR3 reads TGCGCCAGCAGCCCCCACCCGACAGGCACAGATACGCAGTATTTT. It is translated as CASSPHPTGTDTQYF.

The chain employs TRBV19 and TRBJ2-3; 15 bases are shared with TRBD2. V lost 7 bases, J lost 8 bases, and 13 bases stayed unmatched. The CDR3 extends over 17 amino acids. Germline V gene lookup returns CDR1 LNHDA and CDR2 SQIVND (reference sequence). The CDR3 DNA is TGTGCCAGTACCCTAGGACTAGCGGGGGGGGATCCTGCTACGCAGTATTTT. Its translation is CASTLGLAGGDPATQYF.

This clone was detected only once. The J gene is TRBJ2-5, the V gene TRBV4-3; 8 bases fit TRBD2. This CDR3 contains 18 residues. Trimming took 0 bases from V and 2 from J; bases not matched to a gene: 11. Germline-derived CDR1 and CDR2 are LGHNA and YSLEER. The CDR3, as DNA: TGCGCCAGCAGCCAAGATAGAGACGGCGGGGGGACTCAAGAGACCCAGTACTTC. It is translated as CASSQDRDGGGTQETQYF.

The V call is TRBV27, the J call TRBJ2-1, with 8 bases aligning to TRBD2. J lost 5 bases, V lost 7 bases, and 13 bases had no gene match. The CDR3 is 16 residues long. In germline, CDR1 is MNHEY, CDR2 SMNVEV (reference sequence). As DNA, the CDR3 is TGTGCCAGCACGACCTTTAACGGGGGGGTTCACAATGAGCAGTTCTTC. Its translation is CASTTFNGGVHNEQFF.

In this sample, this clone turned up once. The chain has TRBV7-8 and TRBJ2-3, with TRBD2 identical over 12 bases. Germline assignment: CDR1 SGHVS and CDR2 FQNEAQ. J lost 6 bases, V lost 1 base, and 5 bases had no gene match. This CDR3 contains 16 residues. The CDR3 sequence is CASSLGLAGASDTQYF. The DNA of the CDR3 is TGTGCCAGCAGCTTAGGACTAGCGGGGGCTAGTGATACGCAGTATTTT.